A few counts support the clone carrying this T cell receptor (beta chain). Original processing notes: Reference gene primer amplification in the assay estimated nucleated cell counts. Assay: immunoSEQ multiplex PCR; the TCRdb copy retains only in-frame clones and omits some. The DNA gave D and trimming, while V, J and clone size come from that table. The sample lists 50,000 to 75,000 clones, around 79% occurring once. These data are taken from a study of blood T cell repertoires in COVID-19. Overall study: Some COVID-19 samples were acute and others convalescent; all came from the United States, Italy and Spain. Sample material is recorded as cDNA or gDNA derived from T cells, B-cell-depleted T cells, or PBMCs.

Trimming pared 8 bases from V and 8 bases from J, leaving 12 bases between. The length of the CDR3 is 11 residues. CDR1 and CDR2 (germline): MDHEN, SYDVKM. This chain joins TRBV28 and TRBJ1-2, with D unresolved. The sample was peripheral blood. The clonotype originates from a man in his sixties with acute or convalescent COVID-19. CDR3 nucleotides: TGTGCCAGCTCTTCGGTGGGCGGCTACACCTTC. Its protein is CASSSVGGYTF.